This T cell receptor beta chain was sequenced in a study of T cells in narcolepsy. Turning to the study itself: Donors had narcolepsy type 1 or type 2, or were healthy controls.

Germline values: CDR1 SGDLS, CDR2 YYNGEE. The CDR3 spans 20 residues. V shed 4 bases, J shed 0 bases, and the junction held 19 bases outside the gene matches. Sequencing was performed with immunoSEQ multiplex PCR; in TCRdb, only in-frame clones are kept and a portion is missing. Of fewer than 30,000 clones in the sample, about 85% were seen once. The gene calls are TRBV9 and TRBJ1-2; 9 bases are a match to TRBD1. The sample was CD45RA- memory CD4+ T cells from PBMCs. This clonotype was obtained from a human donor with narcolepsy. The CDR3 nucleotides read TGTGCCAGCAGCACTCGAGGGGGGAGACAGGGGGTCTTGGCTAACTATGGCTACACCTTC. Its protein product is CASSTRGGRQGVLANYGYTF.